A selection of T cell receptor beta chains follows, all from one sample in a study of cytomegalovirus exposure and HLA in healthy donors. Data came from immunoSEQ multiplex PCR; TCRdb stores just in-frame clones and leaves some out. The table has 150,000 to 200,000 clones, 84% seen once. Sequencing used PBMCs. These TCRs come from a girl aged 2-9 years in good health and CMV-seropositive. The CDR3 runs from the conserved cysteine through the conserved F or W. The D gene is left open where the match is weak. Rows give clone size only sometimes, using once, few, many, or a class for an expanded clone.

.,TRBV25-1,TRBJ1-2,TRBD1,CASSATGGRYFYGYTF,TGTGCCAGCAGTGCGACAGGGGGCCGCTACTTCTATGGCTACACCTTC
.,TRBV27,TRBJ2-7,TRBD2,CASSLGTGGVGYEQYF,TGTGCCAGCAGTCTCGGAACGGGGGGGGTGGGGTACGAGCAGTACTTC
.,TRBV29-1,TRBJ2-1,.,CSVEGGQGAYNEQFF,TGCAGCGTTGAAGGGGGGCAAGGGGCCTACAATGAGCAGTTCTTC
few,TRBV4-1,TRBJ2-1,TRBD2,CASSQPATSGRNEQFF,TGCGCCAGCAGCCAACCTGCGACTAGCGGGCGCAATGAGCAGTTCTTC
.,TRBV28,TRBJ2-7,.,CASNPSSYEQYF,TGTGCCAGCAATCCTAGTTCGTACGAGCAGTACTTC
.,TRBV2,TRBJ1-3,.,CAQRRPPGNTIYF,TGTGCCCAAAGGAGGCCACCGGGAAACACCATATATTTT
.,TRBV2,TRBJ1-2,.,CASSESSNYGYTF,TGTGCCAGCAGTGAATCCAGTAACTATGGCTACACCTTC
.,TRBV10-2,TRBJ2-1,.,CASSELRSSYNEQFF,TGCGCCAGCAGTGAGCTAAGGAGCTCCTACAATGAGCAGTTCTTC
.,TRBV27,TRBJ1-1,TRBD1,CASSFYGTGNTEAFF,TGTGCCAGCAGTTTTTATGGGACAGGGAACACTGAAGCTTTCTTT
few,TRBV6-1,TRBJ1-2,.,CASSERNRAAYGYTF,TGTGCCAGCAGTGAGCGCAACAGGGCAGCCTATGGCTACACCTTC
few,TRBV28,TRBJ1-4,TRBD1,CARLNRGRREKLFF,TGTGCCAGGTTAAACAGGGGGCGACGAGAAAAACTGTTTTTT
once,TRBV19,TRBJ1-2,.,CASTGDISYYGYTF,TGTGCCAGTACCGGTGACATTTCCTACTATGGCTACACCTTC
.,TRBV5-1,TRBJ2-3,.,CASSFYGDTSTDTQYF,TGCGCCAGCAGCTTCTACGGGGATACTAGCACAGATACGCAGTATTTT
.,TRBV7-8,TRBJ1-5,.,CASSLATGGLRNQPQHF,TGTGCCAGCAGCTTAGCTACTGGTGGGCTCCGCAATCAGCCCCAGCATTTT
once,TRBV19,TRBJ1-1,.,CASSFRGAEAFF,TGTGCCAGTAGTTTCAGGGGCGCTGAAGCTTTCTTT
once,TRBV9,TRBJ2-6,.,CASGGLGSGANVLTF,TGTGCCAGCGGAGGGTTGGGCTCTGGGGCCAACGTCCTGACTTTC
.,TRBV6-6,TRBJ1-3,.,CASSYPGLTGGNTIYF,TGTGCCAGCAGTTACCCGGGCCTAACGGGAGGAAACACCATATATTTT
.,TRBV29-1,TRBJ2-5,.,CSVQGWETQYF,TGCAGCGTCCAGGGCTGGGAGACCCAGTACTTC
.,TRBV18,TRBJ1-2,TRBD1,CALPQGQGLGYTF,TGTGCACTACCACAGGGACAGGGGTTAGGCTACACCTTC
.,TRBV19,TRBJ2-7,.,CADGGRWVSYEQYF,TGTGCCGATGGAGGCAGGTGGGTTTCCTACGAGCAGTACTTC
.,TRBV30,TRBJ2-5,TRBD2,CATTMGGLAGGWQTQYF,TGTGCCACAACTATGGGGGGACTAGCGGGAGGGTGGCAGACCCAGTACTTC
.,TRBV6-1,TRBJ1-3,.,CASSGNRVSGNTIYF,TGTGCCAGCAGTGGAAACAGGGTCTCTGGAAACACCATATATTTT
.,TRBV19,TRBJ2-3,TRBD1,CASSMGQSTDTQYF,TGTGCCAGTAGTATGGGACAGAGCACAGATACGCAGTATTTT
.,TRBV6-1,TRBJ1-5,TRBD1,CASSEDRGYNQPQHF,TGTGCCAGCAGTGAAGACAGGGGATACAATCAGCCCCAGCATTTT
.,TRBV27,TRBJ2-7,.,CASSLSGSSYEQYF,TGTGCCAGCAGTTTATCCGGGAGCTCCTACGAGCAGTACTTC
.,TRBV7-6,TRBJ2-7,.,CASSPGVGNLEQYF,TGTGCCAGCAGCCCCGGGGTTGGGAACCTCGAGCAGTACTTC
.,TRBV19,TRBJ1-1,.,CASTPRAFDTEAFF,TGTGCCAGTACTCCGCGAGCCTTCGACACTGAAGCTTTCTTT
.,TRBV5-4,TRBJ2-5,.,CAYTPNFQETQYF,TGTGCCTACACCCCGAATTTCCAAGAGACCCAGTACTTC
.,TRBV5-1,TRBJ2-5,.,CASSLGGDEETQYF,TGCGCCAGCAGCTTGGGCGGGGATGAGGAGACCCAGTACTTC
.,TRBV28,TRBJ1-1,.,CASKGGGTEAFF,TGTGCCAGCAAGGGAGGGGGGACTGAAGCTTTCTTT
.,TRBV11-2,TRBJ1-2,.,CASSLDSRSYGYTF,TGTGCCAGCAGCTTAGACTCGAGGAGCTATGGCTACACCTTC
.,TRBV10-3,TRBJ2-3,TRBD1,CAISDGQGGGTDTQYF,TGTGCCATCAGTGATGGACAGGGAGGTGGCACAGATACGCAGTATTTT
.,TRBV4-1,TRBJ2-7,.,CASSQVLASGYEQYF,TGCGCCAGCAGCCAAGTATTAGCGAGCGGATACGAGCAGTACTTC
.,TRBV6-5,TRBJ1-4,TRBD1,CASSYSGQVQEKLFF,TGTGCCAGCAGTTATTCGGGACAGGTTCAGGAAAAACTGTTTTTT
.,TRBV18,TRBJ2-5,.,CASSPRQETQYF,TGTGCCAGCTCACCGAGGCAAGAGACCCAGTACTTC
.,TRBV6-6,TRBJ2-2,TRBD2,CASSHIAGAVGELFF,TGTGCCAGCAGTCACATAGCGGGAGCGGTCGGGGAGCTGTTTTTT
.,TRBV12-5,TRBJ1-5,.,CASGLVVRSSNQPQHF,TGTGCTAGTGGTTTGGTAGTGAGGAGCAGCAATCAGCCCCAGCATTTT
.,TRBV28,TRBJ2-7,.,CASSFQDSRSYEQYF,TGTGCCAGCAGTTTCCAGGACAGCCGCTCCTACGAGCAGTACTTC
.,TRBV5-1,TRBJ1-6,.,CASSSAYNSPLHF,TGCGCCAGCAGCTCGGCCTATAATTCACCCCTCCACTTT
.,TRBV27,TRBJ2-5,TRBD2,CASSLAGGARGTQYF,TGTGCCAGCAGTTTAGCGGGGGGAGCCCGGGGGACCCAGTACTTC
.,TRBV10-3,TRBJ2-6,.,CATRRTGGANVLTF,TGTGCCACCAGGAGGACGGGAGGGGCCAACGTCCTGACTTTC
.,TRBV11-2,TRBJ1-5,TRBD1,CASSSTDRGRPQHF,TGTGCCAGCAGCTCAACGGACAGGGGGCGGCCCCAGCATTTT
few,TRBV5-1,TRBJ2-2,.,CASSYSNTGELFF,TGCGCCAGCAGCTATAGTAACACCGGGGAGCTGTTTTTT
.,TRBV23-1,TRBJ1-5,TRBD1,CASSQATRGRSYMDCNQPQHF,TGCGCCAGCAGTCAAGCAACCAGGGGGCGAAGCTATATGGATTGCAATCAGCCCCAGCATTTT
.,TRBV2,TRBJ2-2,.,CASSSQFTLRWSGEQFF,TGTGCCAGCAGTTCACAGTTTACCTTGAGGTGGTCCGGGGAGCAGTTTTTT
once,TRBV2,TRBJ1-1,TRBD1,CASRPPGQGANTEAFF,TGTGCCAGCAGACCTCCCGGACAGGGGGCGAACACTGAAGCTTTCTTT
.,TRBV6-1,TRBJ2-1,TRBD1,CASRRDRGTYNEQFF,TGTGCCAGCAGAAGGGACAGGGGGACCTACAATGAGCAGTTCTTC
.,TRBV6-5,TRBJ2-1,TRBD2,CASSLAGASYNEQFF,TGTGCCAGCAGTCTAGCGGGAGCGTCCTACAATGAGCAGTTCTTC
.,TRBV9,TRBJ2-1,TRBD2,CASSPGLAGAYNEQFF,TGTGCCAGCAGCCCGGGACTAGCGGGGGCCTACAATGAGCAGTTCTTC
few,TRBV25-1,TRBJ1-2,.,CASSEMGQYGYTF,TGTGCCAGCAGTGAGATGGGCCAATATGGCTACACCTTC
.,TRBV19,TRBJ1-2,TRBD1,CASSIVPGGSGYTF,TGTGCCAGTAGTATAGTTCCAGGGGGCAGTGGCTACACCTTC
.,TRBV21-1,TRBJ1-5,.,CASSKGGQGSQDGQPQHF,TGTGCCAGCAGCAAGGGGGGACAGGGGTCCCAAGATGGTCAGCCCCAGCATTTT